The text below deals with one TCR beta chain. The specificity of this receptor is unknown. Base qualities are missing; no much larger clone stands one base away. The trial excluded patients who had a history of autoimmune disease or who were on systemic immunosuppression. Peripheral blood for TCR sequencing was drawn from every dose cohort at baseline, at cycle 4 day 1 and at cycle 7 day 1. The samples were taken from a phase I, first-in-human, multicenter, open-label dose-escalation trial of ivuxolimab. Adults with locally advanced or metastatic melanoma, renal cell carcinoma, hepatocellular carcinoma or head and neck squamous cell carcinoma were enrolled in the trial. CD4+ and CD8+ T cells were sorted separately from peripheral blood before TCR sequencing. This sample is part of a study of OX40 agonist ivuxolimab in advanced cancers. Some background on the complete study: Ivuxolimab was a fully human IgG2 agonistic monoclonal antibody targeting the costimulatory receptor OX40 (CD134). The purpose of peripheral TCRbeta sequencing was to test whether ivuxolimab changed TCR sequence diversity and led to clonal T-cell expansion. Intravenous ivuxolimab was administered to patients every 2 weeks at six dose levels: 0.01, 0.1, 0.3, 1.5, 3 and 10 mg/kg. In the dose-escalation cohort, over 65% of patients were male, and the mean age was around 60 years, with a range of roughly 20 to 80. Three dose-escalation patients achieved partial responses, one with hepatocellular carcinoma and two with cutaneous melanoma. Prior anti-PD-1, anti-PD-L1 or anti-CTLA-4 therapy was permitted, and approximately 41% of dose-escalation patients had received checkpoint inhibitors. The paper describes the monotherapy dose-escalation part (N = 52 patients) of the phase I trial of ivuxolimab. Among the 50 to 55 dose-escalation patients, some 19 had hepatocellular carcinoma, 15 or so melanoma, 9 renal cell carcinoma and 9 head and neck cancer. Paper-wide results and their limitations: After ivuxolimab, CD8+ T cells had more expanded clones than CD4+ T cells on average. Low levels of normalized T-cell clonal expansion were also seen in some patients who did not respond. In the 0.1-3.0 mg/kg groups, partial responders were among the patients with the lowest normalized peripheral clonal expansion, particularly in CD8+ T cells. At doses of 0.1 to 3.0 mg/kg, clonal expansion of both CD4+ and CD8+ blood T cells was observed from baseline to week 6. The antigen specificity of the peripheral T cells that underwent clonal expansion was not determined.

To sequence the TCRbeta CDR3 region, genomic DNA was isolated from the sorted cells. TCRbeta CDR3 regions were sequenced using the immunoSEQ Assay. The table comes from immuneACCESS by way of TCRdb, which keeps in-frame sequences with V and J called. Part of the clones is missing from these tables; in studies checked, under half for an unresolved V gene and the rest for unknown reasons. The table for this sample lists 89,000 or so clones; around 90% of them were counted only once. The ten largest clones capture more than 7% of the sample. The germline V gene gives CDR1 as SNHLY and CDR2 as FYNNEI. The trim is 8 bases for V and 7 bases for J, with a gap of 14 bases between the germline ends. The CDR3 has 12 amino acids, counting the end cysteine and phenylalanine. Of the read, only the CDR3 DNA is kept; its 36 bases are in frame from base 1.

The sequenced sample was CD4+ or CD8+ T cells sorted from blood, obtained in a trial of the OX40 agonist ivuxolimab. This TCR came from an adult with an advanced solid tumor such as melanoma, head and neck, liver or kidney cancer. The V gene is TRBV2 and the J gene is TRBJ1-1; the D gene cannot be resolved reliably. The DNA sequence follows: TGTGCCAGCCAGTCCGTGAACCTTGAAGCTTTCTTT. It encodes CASQSVNLEAFF.